This paragraph reports one T cell receptor (beta chain). This specimen comes from a study of blood T cell repertoires in COVID-19. Across the study: T cells, B-cell-depleted T cells, or PBMCs supplied cDNA or gDNA.

The authors' processing: Estimated nucleated cell counts came from reference gene primer amplification. The repertoire was sequenced with immunoSEQ multiplex PCR; TCRdb's copy has only in-frame clones and lacks some. That table supplies the V and J calls and clone size; D and trimming were determined from the DNA. The data hold approximately 210,000 clones, with roughly 88% observed a single time. Specimen: peripheral blood. This receptor was obtained from a man aged 18 to 29 with active or convalescent COVID-19.

CDR3 residues: CASSLGGGPFYEQYF. CDR3 DNA: TGTGCCAGCAGCTTAGGAGGGGGCCCCTTCTACGAGCAGTACTTC. The chain carries TRBV11-3 and TRBJ2-7; 7 bases fit TRBD1. With 1 base clipped from V and 3 bases from J, the junction kept 6 bases outside the gene matches. Germline V gives CDR1 SGHNT, CDR2 YENEEA. The CDR3 has 15 amino acids. The complete variable domain, with remaining parts taken from reference TRBV11-3 and TRBJ2-7, reads EAGVVQSPRYKIIEKKQPVAFWCNPISGHNTLYWYLQNLGQGPELLIRYENEEAVDDSQLPKDRFSAERLKGVDSTLKIQPAELGDSAVYLCASSLGGGPFYEQYFGPGTRLTVT.